A selection of T cell receptor beta chains follows, all from one sample in a study of control samples from healthy donors and cancer patients. The repertoire was sequenced with immunoSEQ multiplex PCR; TCRdb's copy has only in-frame clones and lacks some. The table records around 170,000 clones, 92% of them present only once. Sequenced: blood. These receptors were obtained from a woman aged 25 to 39 in good health. The CDR3 runs from the conserved cysteine through the conserved F or W. D genes are given only for firm matches. Some rows have no size entry. The others give once, few or many, or a class for an expanded clone.

v_call: TRBV27
d_call: .
clone_size: .
j_call: TRBJ2-1
cdr3_aa: CASSLTGGSYNEQFF
cdr3_nt: TGTGCCAGCAGTTTAACGGGGGGCTCTTACAATGAGCAGTTCTTC

v_call: TRBV15
d_call: .
clone_size: .
j_call: TRBJ2-7
cdr3_aa: CATQPGPYEQYF
cdr3_nt: TGTGCCACTCAGCCGGGGCCCTACGAGCAGTACTTC

v_call: TRBV4-1
d_call: .
clone_size: .
j_call: TRBJ2-1
cdr3_aa: CASSQERGGEQFF
cdr3_nt: TGCGCCAGCAGCCAAGAGAGAGGGGGTGAGCAGTTCTTC

v_call: TRBV4-2
d_call: TRBD1
clone_size: .
j_call: TRBJ1-3
cdr3_aa: CASSQDRFNSGNTIYF
cdr3_nt: TGTGCCAGCAGCCAGGACAGGTTTAACTCTGGAAACACCATATATTTT

v_call: TRBV27
d_call: .
clone_size: .
j_call: TRBJ2-7
cdr3_aa: CASRKGGRYEQYF
cdr3_nt: TGTGCCAGCAGAAAAGGGGGTCGGTACGAGCAGTACTTC

v_call: TRBV7-3
d_call: TRBD2
clone_size: .
j_call: TRBJ2-3
cdr3_aa: CASSFSGFGDTQYF
cdr3_nt: TGTGCCAGCAGCTTTAGCGGGTTTGGAGATACGCAGTATTTT

v_call: TRBV11-2
d_call: TRBD1
clone_size: .
j_call: TRBJ2-3
cdr3_aa: CASSLEAGQGLDTQYF
cdr3_nt: TGTGCCAGCAGCTTAGAGGCAGGACAGGGTCTGGATACGCAGTATTTT

v_call: TRBV6-6
d_call: TRBD2
clone_size: .
j_call: TRBJ2-2
cdr3_aa: CASSYVVREAGELFF
cdr3_nt: TGTGCCAGCAGTTACGTGGTACGGGAGGCCGGGGAGCTGTTTTTT

v_call: TRBV4-3
d_call: TRBD2
clone_size: .
j_call: TRBJ2-3
cdr3_aa: CASSQELAGGPSTDTQYF
cdr3_nt: TGCGCCAGCAGCCAAGAACTAGCGGGAGGACCTAGCACAGATACGCAGTATTTT

v_call: TRBV21-1
d_call: .
clone_size: .
j_call: TRBJ2-4
cdr3_aa: CASSARGDRDENIQYF
cdr3_nt: TGTGCCAGCAGCGCCCGGGGGGACAGGGATGAAAACATTCAGTACTTC

v_call: TRBV29-1
d_call: TRBD2
clone_size: .
j_call: TRBJ2-1
cdr3_aa: CSAGGLAGFYNEQFF
cdr3_nt: TGCAGCGCTGGGGGGCTAGCGGGATTCTACAATGAGCAGTTCTTC

v_call: TRBV24-1
d_call: .
clone_size: .
j_call: TRBJ1-5
cdr3_aa: CATSDFGRVAYNSNQPQHF
cdr3_nt: TGTGCCACCAGTGATTTTGGCAGGGTCGCATATAATAGCAATCAGCCCCAGCATTTT

v_call: TRBV30
d_call: .
clone_size: few
j_call: TRBJ1-2
cdr3_aa: CAWGQQNYGYTF
cdr3_nt: TGTGCCTGGGGACAGCAGAACTATGGCTACACCTTC

v_call: TRBV28
d_call: .
clone_size: once
j_call: TRBJ2-7
cdr3_aa: CASSFGFREQYF
cdr3_nt: TGTGCCAGCAGTTTTGGTTTCCGCGAGCAGTACTTC

v_call: TRBV5-1
d_call: .
clone_size: .
j_call: TRBJ2-4
cdr3_aa: CASSLVGGIGKNIQYF
cdr3_nt: TGCGCCAGCAGCTTGGTGGGCGGGATCGGGAAAAACATTCAGTACTTC